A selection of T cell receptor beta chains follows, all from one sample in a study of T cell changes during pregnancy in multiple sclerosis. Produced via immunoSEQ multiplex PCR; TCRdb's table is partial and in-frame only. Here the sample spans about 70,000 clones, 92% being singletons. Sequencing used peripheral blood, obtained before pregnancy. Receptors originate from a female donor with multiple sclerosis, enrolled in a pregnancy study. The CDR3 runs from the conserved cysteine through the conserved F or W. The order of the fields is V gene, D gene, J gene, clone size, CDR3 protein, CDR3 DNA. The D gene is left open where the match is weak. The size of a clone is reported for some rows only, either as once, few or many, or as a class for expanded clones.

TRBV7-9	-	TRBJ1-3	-	CASSLRQSSSGNTIYF	TGTGCCAGCAGCCTGAGACAGAGCAGCTCTGGAAACACCATATATTTT
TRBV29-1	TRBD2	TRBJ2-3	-	CSVLGLAADTQYF	TGCAGCGTCCTGGGACTAGCAGCCGATACGCAGTATTTT
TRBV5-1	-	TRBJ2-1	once	CASSRGASYNEQFF	TGCGCCAGCAGCCGCGGGGCCTCCTACAATGAGCAGTTCTTC
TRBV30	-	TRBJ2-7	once	CAWSVLGLEQYF	TGTGCCTGGAGTGTACTAGGGCTCGAGCAGTACTTC
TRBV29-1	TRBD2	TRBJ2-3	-	CSVENTIRGGSTDTQYF	TGCAGCGTTGAAAATACGATCCGGGGGGGTAGCACAGATACGCAGTATTTT
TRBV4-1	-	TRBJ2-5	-	CASSQDRSPETQYF	TGCGCCAGCAGCCAAGATCGGAGTCCTGAGACCCAGTACTTC
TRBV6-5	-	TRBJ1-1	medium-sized	CASSYRTENTEAFF	TGTGCCAGCAGTTACAGGACAGAGAACACTGAAGCTTTCTTT
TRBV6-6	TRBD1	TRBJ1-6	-	CASSSGTGLSNSPLHF	TGTGCCAGCAGTTCCGGGACAGGGCTATCAAATTCACCCCTCCACTTT
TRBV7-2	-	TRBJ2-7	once	CASSLAPVAGREQYF	TGTGCCAGCAGCTTAGCCCCCGTGGCGGGCAGGGAGCAGTACTTC
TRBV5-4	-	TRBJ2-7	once	CASSLIRDPEQYF	TGTGCCAGCAGCTTGATACGGGATCCCGAGCAGTACTTC
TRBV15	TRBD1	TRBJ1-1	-	CATSRGTGGLTEAFF	TGTGCCACCAGCAGGGGGACAGGGGGCCTCACTGAAGCTTTCTTT
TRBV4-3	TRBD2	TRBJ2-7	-	CASSQDRLAGSYEQYF	TGCGCCAGCAGCCAAGATCGGTTAGCGGGGTCATACGAGCAGTACTTC
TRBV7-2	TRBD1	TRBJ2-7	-	CASSLGVRGRYEQYF	TGTGCCAGCAGCTTAGGGGTCAGGGGGCGGTACGAGCAGTACTTC
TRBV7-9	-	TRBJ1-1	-	CASSHGQGGAFF	TGTGCCAGCAGCCACGGCCAGGGTGGAGCTTTCTTT
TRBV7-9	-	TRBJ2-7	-	CASSLAHHRDSTYEQYF	TGTGCCAGCAGCTTAGCGCACCACCGGGACTCGACCTACGAGCAGTACTTC
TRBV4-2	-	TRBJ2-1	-	CASSQEDRGGTSYNEQFF	TGTGCCAGCAGCCAAGAAGATCGGGGCGGGACTTCCTACAATGAGCAGTTCTTC
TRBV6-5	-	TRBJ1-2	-	CASSYDPGPYGYTF	TGTGCCAGCAGTTACGACCCGGGTCCCTATGGCTACACCTTC
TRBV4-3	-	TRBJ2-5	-	CASSQLGVGETQYF	TGCGCCAGCAGCCAACTAGGGGTCGGGGAGACCCAGTACTTC
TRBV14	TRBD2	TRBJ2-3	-	CASSYTSGLTDTQYF	TGTGCCAGCAGCTATACTAGCGGGCTCACAGATACGCAGTATTTT
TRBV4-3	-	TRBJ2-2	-	CASSQETGSFTGELFF	TGCGCCAGCAGCCAAGAAACAGGGAGTTTCACCGGGGAGCTGTTTTTT
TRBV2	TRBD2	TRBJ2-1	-	CASRGFSSGIINEQFF	TGTGCCAGCAGGGGGTTTTCTAGCGGGATCATCAATGAGCAGTTCTTC
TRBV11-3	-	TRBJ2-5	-	CASSLGVEETQYF	TGTGCCAGCAGCTTAGGAGTGGAGGAGACCCAGTACTTC
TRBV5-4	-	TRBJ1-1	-	CASSLDSNTEAFF	TGTGCCAGCAGCTTGGACAGTAACACTGAAGCTTTCTTT
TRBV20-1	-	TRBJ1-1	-	CSARVNTEAFF	TGCAGTGCTAGAGTAAACACTGAAGCTTTCTTT
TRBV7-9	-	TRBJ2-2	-	CASSPSRRSTNTGELFF	TGTGCCAGCAGCCCCTCCCGGAGAAGTACGAACACCGGGGAGCTGTTTTTT
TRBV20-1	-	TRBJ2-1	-	CSARDSGEQFF	TGCAGTGCTAGAGATAGTGGTGAGCAGTTCTTC
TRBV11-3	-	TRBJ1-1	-	CASSSGTSNTEAFF	TGTGCCAGCAGCTCTGGGACATCGAACACTGAAGCTTTCTTT
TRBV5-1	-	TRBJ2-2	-	CASSLAMRPTGELFF	TGCGCCAGCAGCTTGGCCATGAGGCCGACCGGGGAGCTGTTTTTT
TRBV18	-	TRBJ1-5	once	CASSPGENQPQHF	TGTGCCAGCTCACCAGGAGAGAATCAGCCCCAGCATTTT
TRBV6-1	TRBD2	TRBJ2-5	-	CASSGLAGGPETQYF	TGTGCCAGCAGTGGACTAGCGGGAGGGCCAGAGACCCAGTACTTC
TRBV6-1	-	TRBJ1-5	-	CASSELLQGRQPQHF	TGTGCCAGCAGTGAACTCCTCCAGGGGCGACAGCCCCAGCATTTT
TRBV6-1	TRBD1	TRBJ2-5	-	CASSEALRGRGETQYF	TGTGCCAGCAGTGAAGCGCTTCGTGGCAGGGGGGAGACCCAGTACTTC
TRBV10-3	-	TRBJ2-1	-	CAIGGHDEQFF	TGTGCCATCGGCGGGCACGATGAGCAGTTCTTC
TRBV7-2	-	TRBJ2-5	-	CASSLGSGASQETQYF	TGTGCCAGCAGCCTAGGATCCGGAGCGAGCCAAGAGACCCAGTACTTC
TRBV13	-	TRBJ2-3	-	CASSLRTQRPDTQYF	TGTGCCAGCAGCTTAAGGACTCAGCGTCCAGATACGCAGTATTTT
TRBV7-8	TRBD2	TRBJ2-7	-	CASSPGLAGAYEQYF	TGTGCCAGCAGCCCCGGACTAGCGGGAGCCTACGAGCAGTACTTC
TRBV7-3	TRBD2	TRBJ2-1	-	CASSFTPGGVYNEQFF	TGTGCCAGCAGCTTCACCCCGGGGGGGGTATACAATGAGCAGTTCTTC
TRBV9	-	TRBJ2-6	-	CASSYSGANVLTF	TGTGCCAGCAGTTACTCTGGGGCCAACGTCCTGACTTTC
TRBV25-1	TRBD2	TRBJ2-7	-	CASSDSGRANYEQYF	TGTGCCAGCAGTGATAGCGGGAGGGCCAACTACGAGCAGTACTTC
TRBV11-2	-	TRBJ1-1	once	CASNYFIGLNTEAFF	TGTGCCAGCAATTATTTTATCGGTCTGAACACTGAAGCTTTCTTT
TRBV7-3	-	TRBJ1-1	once	CASSLKGGAPTEAFF	TGTGCCAGCAGCTTAAAGGGGGGGGCGCCTACTGAAGCTTTCTTT